This section outlines one T cell receptor (beta chain) sequence together with its context. This CDR3 comprises 15 residues. Germline V CDR1 and CDR2: SEHNR, FQNEAQ (reference sequence). Trimming pared 1 base from V and 2 bases from J, leaving 10 bases between. Primed by a sample-barcoded 5' primer and a J-beta primer mix, a second PCR proceeded for about 7 to 12 cycles. TCRdb re-called the 5' RACE reads through MiXCR, storing one row per CDR3 protein. Among approximately 900,000 distinct CDR3 sequences listed, roughly 28% were seen once. This entry belongs to a study of blood T cells in healthy people across ages. Researchers isolated at least 7 million PBMCs per sample. These data were also filed under a second study, of T cells of mothers and their children. That publication notes: Sequencing got over 9.5 million TCR beta CDR3 reads from each mother and roughly 3 million from each child.

J is TRBJ2-3 and V is TRBV7-9; no definite D call. Sequenced: blood. This clonotype was obtained from a woman in her thirties or forties in good health. The CDR3 DNA follows: TGTGCCAGCAGCTTAGGGCTAGAGTCCACAGATACGCAGTATTTT. It yields the protein CASSLGLESTDTQYF. The whole variable domain, filled in from reference TRBV7-9 and TRBJ2-3, reads DTGVSQNPRHKITKRGQNVTFRCDPISEHNRLYWYRQTLGQGPEFLTYFQNEAQLEKSRLLSDRFSAERPKGSFSTLEIQRTEQGDSAMYLCASSLGLESTDTQYFGPGTRLTVL.